Presented here are 4 T cell receptor beta chains from one specimen sequenced in a study of cytomegalovirus exposure and HLA in healthy donors. Primers: 60 Vbeta forward and 13 Jbeta reverse. Assay: immunoSEQ multiplex PCR; the TCRdb copy retains only in-frame clones and omits some. This table has around 65,000 clones, 65% to 90% appearing once. What was sequenced was PBMCs. These receptors were collected from a female donor in good health and CMV-seronegative.

The rearrangement joins TRBV9 to TRBJ2-2; 8 bases fit TRBD1. The germline V gene encodes CDR1 SGDLS and CDR2 YYNGEE. The CDR3 has 14 amino acids. The J segment lost 6 bases and the V segment lost 4 bases, leaving 5 bases of the junction unmatched. The DNA for the CDR3 is TGTGCCAGCAGCCTCCGGGACAGGCCCGGGGAGCTGTTTTTT. This translates into CASSLRDRPGELFF.

The chain recombines TRBV12-5 with TRBJ1-1, with 10 bases fitting TRBD1. Per germline, CDR1 LGHNT and CDR2 FRNRAP. Trimming removed 1 base from V and 3 bases from J; junction bases left unmatched: 2. This CDR3 region has 15 residues. The DNA of the CDR3 is TGTGCTAGTGGTTTGGCCGGGACAGGGGACACTGAAGCTTTCTTT. Protein: CASGLAGTGDTEAFF.

V gene TRBV7-3 combines with J gene TRBJ1-1; D unresolved. The CDR3 runs 13 residues. Per germline, CDR1 SGHTA and CDR2 FQGTGA. V lost 4 bases and J 1 base, leaving 7 bases between the germline ends. The CDR3 DNA sequence: TGTGCCAGCAGCTCTCGACAGAACACTGAAGCTTTCTTT. Protein product: CASSSRQNTEAFF. The full variable domain, with the rest looked up from reference TRBV7-3 and TRBJ1-1, is GAGVSQTPSNKVTEKGKYVELRCDPISGHTALYWYRQSLGQGPEFLIYFQGTGAADDSGLPNDRFFAVRPEGSVSTLKIQRTERGDSAVYLCASSSRQNTEAFFGQGTRLTVV.

The rearrangement uses TRBV30 and TRBJ1-2, with D hard to call. The CDR3 has 14 amino acids. Germline CDR1 is GTSNPN and CDR2 is SVGIG (reference sequence). The V gene lost 2 bases and the J gene lost 0 bases, with 10 bases spanning the gap. CDR3: CAWSYGVTNYGYTF. For the CDR3, the DNA is TGTGCCTGGAGTTACGGGGTGACTAACTATGGCTACACCTTC. Based on the CDR3 plus reference TRBV30 and TRBJ1-2, the full variable domain is SQTIHQWPATLVQPVGSPLSLECTVEGTSNPNLYWYRQAAGRGLQLLFYSVGIGQISSEVPQNLSASRPQDRQFILSSKKLLLSDSGFYLCAWSYGVTNYGYTFGSGTRLTVV.